This entry lists 21 T cell receptor beta chains sequenced from one sample in a study of blood T cell repertoires in COVID-19. Here immunoSEQ multiplex PCR was the method, and the copy in TCRdb shows in-frame clones only, minus some. The data hold fewer than 120,000 clones, with nearly 90% observed a single time. The specimen was peripheral blood. The receptor set was obtained from a human donor in a cohort sampled during active COVID-19.

V is TRBV5-5 and J is TRBJ1-4; D remains unclear. Per germline, CDR1 SGHKS and CDR2 YYEKEE (reference sequence). The V gene lost 1 base and the J gene lost 4 bases, with 5 bases spanning the gap. CDR3 length: 13 residues. The CDR3 sequence: CASSLTVNEKLFF. CDR3 DNA sequence: TGTGCCAGCAGCTTGACAGTTAATGAAAAACTGTTTTTT.

The chain couples TRBV19 to TRBJ1-1; D not certain. V was clipped by 10 bases and J by 1 base, with 19 bases between them. Germline V gene data show CDR1 as LNHDA and CDR2 as SQIVND (reference sequence). The CDR3 length is 15 residues. The CDR3 protein is CATKGGIVGNTEAFF. The DNA for the CDR3 is TGTGCCACAAAGGGAGGGATTGTAGGGAACACTGAAGCTTTCTTT.

This clone has only a few counts. The chain is built from TRBV4-3 and TRBJ2-6; no definite D call. The CDR3 runs 15 residues. V lost 0 bases and J 0 bases, leaving 3 bases between the germline ends. The germline gives CDR1 LGHNA, CDR2 YSLEER. CDR3 nucleotides: TGCGCCAGCAGCCAAGATAACTCTGGGGCCAACGTCCTGACTTTC. This encodes CASSQDNSGANVLTF.

On this clone itself: Relative to the germline gene, one junction end is altered; a read error may explain this. V gene TRBV6-2 or TRBV6-3 combines with J gene TRBJ1-5, with D unresolved. CDR1 and CDR2 from the germline V gene are MNHEY and SVGEGT. The CDR3 consists of 14 residues. CDR3 nucleotides: TGTGCCACCAGTCGAGGGTCTTCTAATCAGCCCCAGCATTTT. Translating gives CATSRGSSNQPQHF.

The J gene is TRBJ1-2, the V gene TRBV18, with D possibly TRBD1 on 5 matching bases. CDR1 KGHSH and CDR2 LQKENI come from the germline V gene. Between the trimmed V and J ends, which lost 1 base and 8 bases, there was a span of 14 bases. The CDR3 length is 14 residues. The CDR3 nucleotides are TGTGCCAGCTCACCACGATCCAGGGTAGACGGCTACACCTTC. It encodes CASSPRSRVDGYTF.

The CDR3 spells CASSREGQIYGYTF. CDR3 DNA sequence: TGTGCCAGCAGCCGCGAGGGACAGATCTATGGCTACACCTTC. The V call is TRBV27, the J call TRBJ1-2; 7 bases are shared with TRBD1. Looked up from germline, CDR1 is MNHEY and CDR2 is SMNVEV (reference sequence). V trimming: 6 bases; J trimming: 4 bases; junction bases outside the gene matches: 8. This CDR3 comprises 14 residues.

This clone occurred a few times. The chain couples TRBV18 to TRBJ2-1, with D possibly being TRBD1 (5 bases). The length of the CDR3 is 13 residues. Trimming cost V 3 bases and J 4 bases, with 7 bases left between them. The germline gives CDR1 KGHSH, CDR2 LQKENI. Here the CDR3 DNA reads TGTGCCAGCTCACCGACAGAGTACAATGAGCAGTTCTTC. Protein sequence: CASSPTEYNEQFF.

This chain joins TRBV20-1 and TRBJ2-1; the match to TRBD2 covers 12 bases. This CDR3 region has 15 residues. V gave up 3 bases and J gave up 1 base; unmatched junction bases: 1. Per germline, CDR1 DFQATT and CDR2 SNEGSKA (reference sequence). The CDR3 nucleotides are TGCAGTGCTAGTGGACTAGCGGGGTCCTACAATGAGCAGTTCTTC. Translated: CSASGLAGSYNEQFF.

V is TRBV4-3 and J is TRBJ2-7; the D gene is possibly TRBD2 (5 bases). V gave up 4 bases and J gave up 0 bases, with 13 bases separating them. There are 15 residues in the CDR3. The germline V gene has CDR1 LGHNA and CDR2 YSLEER. The CDR3 loop reads CASSRQIGVSYEQYF. In nucleotides, the CDR3 is TGCGCCAGCAGCCGGCAGATCGGGGTCTCCTACGAGCAGTACTTC.

This clone appeared once. The V gene is TRBV5-1, the J gene TRBJ1-1, with 8 positions matching TRBD1. The trim removed 4 bases at V and 6 bases at J, leaving 11 bases unmatched. The CDR3 contains 15 residues. CDR1 is SGHRS, CDR2 YFSETQ, per germline. In DNA form, the CDR3 reads TGCGCCAGCAGCACTGGACAGGGATTTATCGCTGAAGCTTTCTTT. Translated, it gives CASSTGQGFIAEAFF.

The rearrangement uses TRBV20-1 and TRBJ1-1; D call uncertain. Germline CDR1 reads DFQATT; CDR2 reads SNEGSKA (reference sequence). The CDR3 is made up of 10 amino acids. V lost 0 bases, J lost 8 bases, and 4 bases lay in between. In nucleotides, the CDR3 is TGCAGTGCTAGAGACAGAGAAGCTTTCTTT. It encodes CSARDREAFF.

This chain links TRBV6-6 with TRBJ1-5, with 10 bases that match TRBD1. V shed 6 bases, J shed 10 bases, and the junction held 12 bases outside the gene matches. The CDR3 is 15 residues long. Per germline, CDR1 MNHNY and CDR2 SVGAGI (reference sequence). The CDR3 protein is CASSQMTGGGLPQHF. CDR3 nucleotide sequence: TGTGCCAGCAGCCAAATGACAGGGGGCGGGCTACCCCAGCATTTT.

The count of this clone is one. The chain is built from TRBV7-6 and TRBJ1-6; D gene uncertain. Between the trimmed V and J ends, which lost 5 bases and 7 bases, there was a span of 15 bases. In germline, CDR1 is SGHVS, CDR2 FNYEAQ. This CDR3 contains 15 residues. In DNA, the CDR3 is TGTGCCAGCAGCCCCCAGCCGGGGAGGAATTCACCCCTCCACTTT. It translates to CASSPQPGRNSPLHF.

CDR3 loop: CAWEGSGQGGYTF. The CDR3 nucleotides are TGTGCCTGGGAGGGGAGTGGGCAGGGGGGCTACACCTTC. The V call is TRBV30, the J call TRBJ1-2; weak D call: TRBD1 (6 bases). The germline gives CDR1 GTSNPN, CDR2 SVGIG (reference sequence). This CDR3 has 13 residues. Trimming shortened V by 5 bases and J by 8 bases, and 18 bases separated the two germline ends.

The rearrangement uses TRBV10-3 and TRBJ1-2, with D hard to call. With 0 bases removed from V and 7 bases from J, the gap between germline ends came to 9 bases. From germline, CDR1 is ENHRY and CDR2 SYGVKD. This CDR3 has 13 amino acids. The CDR3 nucleotides are TGTGCCATCAGTGAGTCTGAGGTCTCTGGCTACACCTTC. This sequence encodes CAISESEVSGYTF.

The chain joins TRBV27 to TRBJ1-1; a weak D match, TRBD1 (5 bases). This CDR3 region has 13 residues. The ends were cut back, 6 bases at V and 4 bases at J, with 12 bases in the middle. From germline, CDR1 is MNHEY and CDR2 SMNVEV (reference sequence). CDR3 amino acids: CASSPRVSTEAFF. The CDR3 nucleotides are TGTGCCAGCAGCCCCAGGGTTTCCACTGAAGCTTTCTTT.

The V call is TRBV3-1 (or the pseudogene TRBV3-2), the J call TRBJ1-2; TRBD1 is a possible D gene (5 bases). V lost 0 bases and J 4 bases, leaving 6 bases between the germline ends. Germline V gene data show CDR1 as LGHDT and CDR2 as YNNKEL (reference sequence). The CDR3 has 13 residues. CDR3 amino acids: CASSQDRAYGYTF. DNA of the CDR3: TGTGCCAGCAGCCAAGACAGGGCCTATGGCTACACCTTC.

The V call is TRBV6-5, the J call TRBJ2-7; 8 bases are shared with TRBD2. This CDR3 spans 13 amino acids. CDR1 is MNHEY and CDR2 is SVGAGI in the germline V gene. V dropped 8 bases and J dropped 4; count of bases not matched to a gene: 7. This CDR3 is CASFGGGTYEQYF. The CDR3 DNA reads as TGTGCCAGCTTCGGGGGGGGTACTTACGAGCAGTACTTC.

The rearrangement uses TRBV7-9 and TRBJ2-2, with 8 bases lining up with TRBD2. This CDR3 is built from 13 residues. V lost 7 bases and J lost 5; bases outside the gene matches: 3. CDR1 and CDR2 from the germline V gene are SEHNR and FQNEAQ (reference sequence). The CDR3 bases are TGTGCCAGCACCCTAGCGGGTACCGGGGAGCTGTTTTTT. Translated: CASTLAGTGELFF. Together with reference TRBV7-9 and TRBJ2-2, the CDR3 gives the full variable domain: DTGVSQNPRHKITKRGQNVTFRCDPISEHNRLYWYRQTLGQGPEFLTYFQNEAQLEKSRLLSDRFSAERPKGSFSTLEIQRTEQGDSAMYLCASTLAGTGELFFGEGSRLTVL.

The chain joins TRBV5-6 to TRBJ1-4, with 7 bases identical to TRBD1. V was pared by 4 bases and J by 0 bases, with 9 bases of the junction left unmatched. From germline, CDR1 is SGHDT and CDR2 YYEEEE. CDR3 length: 17 amino acids. The DNA of the CDR3 is TGTGCCAGCAGCATAGACAGGGCCCTGACAACTAATGAAAAACTGTTTTTT. This translates into CASSIDRALTTNEKLFF.

This chain links TRBV18 with TRBJ2-1; the match to TRBD2 covers 14 bases. The CDR3 sequence is 17 residues long. V shed 1 base and J 7 bases; nucleotides not matched to a gene: 6. CDR1 and CDR2 from the germline V gene are KGHSH and LQKENI. CDR3 coding DNA: TGTGCCAGCTCACCACGTCTGACTAGCGGGAGGGCGAATGAGCAGTTCTTC. The encoded protein is CASSPRLTSGRANEQFF.